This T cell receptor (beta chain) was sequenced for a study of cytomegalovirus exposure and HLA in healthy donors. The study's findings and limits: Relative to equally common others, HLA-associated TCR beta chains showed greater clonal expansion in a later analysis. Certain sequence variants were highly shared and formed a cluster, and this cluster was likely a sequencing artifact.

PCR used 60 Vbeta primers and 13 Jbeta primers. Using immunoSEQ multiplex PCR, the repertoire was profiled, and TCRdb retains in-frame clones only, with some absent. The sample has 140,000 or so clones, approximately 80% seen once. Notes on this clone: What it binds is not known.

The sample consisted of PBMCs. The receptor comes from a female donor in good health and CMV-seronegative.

The CDR3 coding sequence is TGTGCCAGCAGTGATTACCCCTATGTCTACGAGCAGTACTTC. Protein: CASSDYPYVYEQYF. The V and J genes are TRBV6-1 and TRBJ2-7; D gene ambiguous. The germline CDR1 and CDR2 sequences are MNHNS and SASEGT. The CDR3 loop spans 14 amino acids. V lost 3 bases to trimming and J lost 3 bases, with 12 bases between them.